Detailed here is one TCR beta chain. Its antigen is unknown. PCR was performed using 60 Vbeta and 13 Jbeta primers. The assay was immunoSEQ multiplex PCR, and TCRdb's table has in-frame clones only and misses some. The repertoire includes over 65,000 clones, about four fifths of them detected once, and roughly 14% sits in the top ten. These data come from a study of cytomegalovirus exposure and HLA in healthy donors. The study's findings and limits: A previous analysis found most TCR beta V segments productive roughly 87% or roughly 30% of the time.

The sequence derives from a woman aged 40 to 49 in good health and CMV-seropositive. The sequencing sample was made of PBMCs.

CDR3 sequence reads: CASSEAENSPLHF. In DNA form, the CDR3 reads TGTGCCAGCAGTGAAGCGGAGAATTCACCCCTCCACTTT. This rearrangement joins TRBV6-1 to TRBJ1-6; D not resolved. From germline, CDR1 is MNHNS and CDR2 SASEGT. The CDR3 covers 13 residues. Trimming took 0 bases from V and 7 from J, leaving 4 bases between them.